The TCR beta chain described here comes from a study of shared clonotypes between healthy human individuals (dated by TCRdb to the early 2020s). Background for the entire study: A couple of women and a few men aged 18 to 49 years were included in the cohort. Per donor, three plates each were used for CD4 naive and CD4 memory, two for CD8 naive, and one for CD8 memory. Blood TCR repertoires of about 5 healthy adults were deeply sequenced to estimate repertoire size and the extent of clonotype sharing between individuals. To increase sequencing depth and limit assay-specific biases, TCR repertoire library preparation and sequencing were carried out by different laboratories using diverse techniques. Per donor, leukapheresis produced somewhere between about 0.8 and 9.5 billion PBMCs. The paper as a whole reports these results and caveats: Sampling was restricted to blood, and TCR repertoires in tissues likely differ from the TCR repertoires found in blood. Pairwise subsampling led to the expectation that sequencing depth would affect the degree of clonotype sharing among donors. Because the study included only a small number of donors, the genetic and exposure-history diversity represented was limited. Even with the large sequencing depth, rarefaction of the sorted-subset datasets indicated that sequencing was incomplete. Sharing across a few donors was observed for 4.5% to 6.5% of naive CD4, around 3.5% of naive CD8, roughly 2.4% of memory CD4, and about 0.4% of memory CD8 clonotypes. Compared with non-shared clonotypes, the clonotypes found in all four sorted-subset donors had higher generation probabilities. Naive subsets generally had larger estimated clonotype richness than memory subsets did.

Using the deep immunoSEQ assay, multiplex PCR amplified TCR CDR3 regions from genomic DNA. Extracted genomic DNA from each cell subset was distributed evenly across all wells of several immunoSEQ 96-well plates, and each plate was treated as a replicate. For sorted subsets, about 200 ng genomic DNA, equal to about 30,000 T cell genomes, was loaded into each replicate PCR. Purified libraries were measured with a Qubit 3.0 fluorometer, size-checked on a Bioanalyzer 2100, and measured again with the KAPA Library Quantification kit. Every immunoSEQ 96-well plate was sequenced on a separate single-read 150-cycle Illumina NextSeq 550 flow cell. On the authors' methods: Because the immunoSEQ output included only junctional sequences and no quality scores, the filtering could not be the same as the filtering used for full-length reads. To assign V/J genes and CDR3, sequences were annotated using PyIR, a Python wrapper for IgBLAST v1.9, with IMGT germline references. Any read was removed if the V/J assignment was weak (E-value above 1e-6), the CDR3 was missing, or the read contained stop codons, out-of-frame junctions, or ambiguous translated residues. A V3J clonotype was defined by an identical inferred V gene, J gene, and CDR3 amino acid sequence. The percentage overlap between two repertoires was calculated by dividing the number of shared unique clonotypes by the size of the smaller repertoire. RTK rarefaction, the Chao1 estimator, and Recon v2.1 estimates of unobserved clonotypes were used to assess repertoire richness. For all TCRbeta clonotypes obtained by the gDNA method from a few donors, generation probabilities were computed with OLGA. In TCRdb, the immuneACCESS table is reduced to in-frame sequences with V and J assigned. These tables do not hold every clone; where another copy was compared, an unresolved V gene accounts for under half, and the others remain unexplained. The DNA gave D and trimming, while V, J and clone size come from that table. Counted in this sample were approximately 1,500,000 clones; approximately 98% of them appeared once. Approximately 0.44% of the sample is in the top ten clones.

Spanning cysteine to phenylalanine, the CDR3 consists of 14 amino acids. The kept DNA is CDR3 alone, 42 bases in frame from the first base. Deletion took 5 bases off V and 4 bases off J, with a span of 18 bases between the germline ends. Per the germline V gene, SQVTM is the CDR1 and ANQGSEA is the CDR2. To note about this clone: No cognate antigen has been identified for it. No clone much larger than this one lies a single base away; base qualities are absent.

The donors were healthy, HIV-negative adults who had no recently reported acute infections or vaccinations. Only Caucasian adults living in Nashville, Tennessee, USA were represented among the donors. CD4+ T cells were enriched through magnetic negative selection, after which naive cells were positively selected on CD45RA and the remaining negative fraction served as the memory subset. Blood was obtained by leukapheresis, after which PBMCs were separated by Ficoll-Histopaque density gradient centrifugation and cryopreserved in liquid nitrogen vapor phase. Purity and quantity of every magnetically sorted T cell population were checked by analytical flow cytometry. Genomic DNA was isolated from each sorted fraction and quantified by UV absorbance on a Nanodrop 2000c.

Sequencing was performed on naive CD4+ T cells sorted from blood. The sample's cell subset or site, from its label and the paper: CD45RA+ positively selected. The sequence came from a man aged 30 to 45 in good health. The V and J genes are TRBV29-1 and TRBJ2-7; no D gene is confidently identified. The DNA sequence is as follows: TGCAGCGTTCCCTACTCCCGTCAACGATACGAGCAGTACTTC. Its product reads: CSVPYSRQRYEQYF.